The clone carrying this T cell receptor (beta chain) came up many times. Germline V gives CDR1 SGDLS, CDR2 YYNGEE. The V and J ends lost 4 bases and 0 bases respectively, with 8 bases between them. This CDR3 contains 14 residues. Original analysis: Reference gene primer amplification gave nucleated cell count estimates. Assay: immunoSEQ multiplex PCR; the TCRdb copy retains only in-frame clones and omits some. V and J calls and clone size are given by that table; D and trimming were obtained from the DNA. The repertoire holds fewer than 140,000 clones, with 70% to 75% as singletons. The entry originates in a study of blood T cell repertoires in COVID-19. Study-level information: The United States, Italy and Spain were the sources of the acute and convalescent COVID-19 samples. In each case, the material was cDNA or gDNA derived from T cells, B-cell-depleted T cells, or PBMCs.

V is TRBV9 and J is TRBJ2-1; D is unclear. This sequence was found in a human donor with acute or convalescent COVID-19. The donor label of this sample is uncertain. Sequencing was done on a sample of peripheral blood. CDR3: CASSPSSSYNEQFF. CDR3 DNA: TGTGCCAGCAGCCCCTCCTCCTCCTACAATGAGCAGTTCTTC.